Listed below are T cell receptor beta chains from one sample, sequenced in a study of cytotoxic CD8 clonotypes in ibrutinib-treated CLL. Assay used: immunoSEQ multiplex PCR; TCRdb lists only in-frame clones, some missing. The data hold tens of thousands of clones, with 49% observed a single time. This material consisted of PBMCs, taken before ibrutinib treatment. The source of these receptors is a human donor with chronic lymphocytic leukemia. Each CDR3 is given with its conserved first and last residue. D genes are given only for firm matches.

>NA|TRBJ1-1|TRBV7-9
CASSSPGAEAFF
>NA|TRBJ1-5|TRBV7-3
CASSAWATANQPQHF
>TRBD1|TRBJ2-3|TRBV5-1
CATRRTGSTDTQYF
>TRBD1|TRBJ2-2|TRBV5-1
CASSFLTGTGSGELFF
>TRBD1|TRBJ2-7|TRBV4-1
CASSHGTELSYEQYF
>NA|TRBJ2-5|TRBV20-1
CSASLMAQYF
>NA|TRBJ1-1|TRBV2
CASSTQGAEAFF
>TRBD1|TRBJ1-1|TRBV5-6
CASSQTGVKKAFF
>NA|TRBJ1-1|TRBV6-6
CASSTSLGLKNTEAFF
>NA|TRBJ1-5|TRBV2
CASSLQGGNQPQHF
>TRBD2|TRBJ2-2|TRBV27
CASSPLAGANTGELFF
>TRBD2|TRBJ2-1|TRBV5-6
CASSSLSGGRNNEQFF
>TRBD1|TRBJ2-7|TRBV5-6
CASSPGTGLYEQYF
>TRBD1|TRBJ2-7|TRBV28
CASTSGQGFSYEQYF
>NA|TRBJ1-2|TRBV5-1
CASSLAYGLDTHGYTF
>NA|TRBJ1-6|TRBV6-5
CASNRDNNSPLHF
>NA|TRBJ2-5|TRBV15
CATSRGTADLQETQYF
>NA|TRBJ2-7|TRBV6-6
CASSYSDGEQYF
>NA|TRBJ2-1|TRBV7-9
CASSLLGERNNEQFF
>NA|TRBJ1-6|TRBV18
CASSPLDSYNSPLHF
>NA|TRBJ2-7|TRBV9
CASSFSRDNTYEQYF
>TRBD1|TRBJ2-3|TRBV5-4
CASSLTGEDTQYF
>TRBD1|TRBJ1-4|TRBV11-2
CASSLPGGGDEKLFF
>NA|TRBJ2-1|TRBV19
CASSMAGTGNEQFF
>NA|TRBJ2-3|TRBV19
CASTHRDTQYF
>NA|TRBJ2-2|TRBV2
CASMGSGELFF
>NA|TRBJ1-4|TRBV6-1
CASELSGGADEKLFF
>NA|TRBJ1-2|TRBV5-1
CASSYDPGWNYGYTF
>NA|TRBJ2-1|TRBV7-3
CASSLTGAAVEQFF
>NA|TRBJ2-6|TRBV7-4
CASSITISSQSRANVLTF
>TRBD1|TRBJ1-1|TRBV6-5
CASRRTGKAFF
>NA|TRBJ2-3|TRBV7-9
CASSLAGPDTQYF
>NA|TRBJ1-1|TRBV5-4
CASSSVGGSIDTEAFF
>NA|TRBJ2-5|TRBV12-5
CASGLSGGGETQYF
>TRBD1|TRBJ1-2|TRBV19
CASSTADRGLYGYTF
>NA|TRBJ1-5|TRBV27
CASSLSSGDNQPQHF
>TRBD2|TRBJ2-6|TRBV19
CASSIVRGVGANVLTF
>TRBD1|TRBJ2-2|TRBV13
CASSLTTGGRILTLEGELFF
>NA|TRBJ1-1|TRBV7-8
CASSSRPRGGTEAFF
>NA|TRBJ1-1|TRBV7-9
CASSEGHRDAEAFF